One and the same sample provided the 16 T cell receptor beta chains below, sequenced in a study of CD4 and CD8 cells across lung adenocarcinoma regions. TCRdb re-derived calls from the PCR reads in MiXCR, one entry per CDR3 protein. The table shows about 5,300 distinct CDR3 sequences, with less than 80% occurring only once. Material for sequencing was CD4+ T cells from the center of a lung tumor. Receptor source: a female donor with lung adenocarcinoma. The CD4 and CD8 labels of this study may be unreliable.

This chain links TRBV12-3 or TRBV12-4 with TRBJ2-1; possible D gene TRBD2, 5 bases. V lost 8 bases, J lost 5 bases, and 19 bases lay in between. The length of the CDR3 is 15 residues. CDR3 nucleotide sequence: TGTGCCAGCGTCCTAGCTGGTGGTTTAAACAATGAGCAGTTCTTC. It translates to CASVLAGGLNNEQFF.

This clonotype showed up just a few times. The genes are TRBV6-1 and TRBJ2-5, with TRBD2 matching 12 bases. V dropped 1 base and J dropped 5; count of bases not matched to a gene: 17. Germline V gene data show CDR1 as MNHNS and CDR2 as SASEGT. This CDR3 region has 20 residues. Written as DNA, the CDR3 is TGTGCCAGCAGTGAAGTCCACCACCCCACACTAGCGGGAGGTCGGGAGACCCAGTACTTC. It codes for CASSEVHHPTLAGGRETQYF.

The rearrangement uses TRBV6-1 and TRBJ2-7; D is perhaps TRBD2 (6 bases). V was pared by 2 bases and J by 5 bases, with 16 bases between. CDR1 MNHNS and CDR2 SASEGT come from the germline V gene. The CDR3 sequence is 15 residues long. This CDR3 reads CASSEMSGSWDEQYF. CDR3 DNA: TGTGCCAGCAGTGAAATGAGCGGGTCATGGGACGAGCAGTACTTC.

This chain joins TRBV7-2 and TRBJ1-2; TRBD1 might be the D (5 bases). Germline V gene sequence: CDR1 SGHTA, CDR2 FQGNSA. With 5 bases removed from V and 4 bases from J, the gap between germline ends came to 14 bases. This CDR3 spans 14 amino acids. The CDR3 protein is CASSPQEGTYGYTF. The CDR3 bases are TGTGCCAGCAGCCCACAGGAGGGGACCTATGGCTACACCTTC. Full variable domain (missing parts from reference TRBV7-2 and TRBJ1-2): GAGVSQSPSNKVTEKGKDVELRCDPISGHTALYWYRQSLGQGLEFLIYFQGNSAPDKSGLPSDRFSAERTGGSVSTLTIQRTQQEDSAVYLCASSPQEGTYGYTFGSGTRLTVV.

The sample holds one count of this clonotype. The J gene is TRBJ2-3, the V gene TRBV7-3; D unresolved. V was trimmed by 3 bases and J by 1 base, leaving 8 bases between them. Germline assignment: CDR1 SGHTA and CDR2 FQGTGA. The CDR3 loop spans 14 amino acids. CDR3 amino acids: CASSFLPGTDTQYF. In nucleotides, the CDR3 is TGTGCCAGCAGCTTTTTACCCGGCACAGATACGCAGTATTTT.

The genes are TRBV6-1 and TRBJ2-1; 10 nucleotides match TRBD1. The DNA end lines up better with TRBJ2-5; the J call may be wrong. Germline V gene data show CDR1 as MNHNS and CDR2 as SASEGT. The CDR3 has 15 residues. The CDR3 DNA is TGTGCCAGCAATCCCAGACAGGGGGCGAGAGAGACCCAGTACTTC. Translation: CASNPRQGARETQYF.

This clonotype has a handful of counts. The gene calls are TRBV7-2 and TRBJ2-2; 9 bases map to TRBD2. The CDR3 length is 17 residues. Germline V gene sequence: CDR1 SGHTA, CDR2 FQGNSA. Trimming removed 5 bases from V and 5 bases from J; junction bases left unmatched: 12. This CDR3 reads CASSPSLAGTGTGELFF. The CDR3 nucleotides read TGTGCCAGCAGCCCTTCTCTAGCGGGAACGGGGACCGGGGAGCTGTTTTTT.

The chain links TRBV27 to TRBJ2-1, with 8 bases identical to TRBD1. Germline-derived CDR1 and CDR2 are MNHEY and SMNVEV (reference sequence). CDR3 length: 14 amino acids. After removal of 4 bases from V and 4 bases from J, the junction contained 3 bases not matched to a gene. In nucleotides, the CDR3 is TGTGCCAGCAGTTCAGGGGGCCCTTACAATGAGCAGTTCTTC. Protein: CASSSGGPYNEQFF.

J is TRBJ2-1 and V is TRBV7-2, with 10 bases identical to TRBD2. Germline V lookup: CDR1 SGHTA, CDR2 FQGNSA. J lost 3 bases, V lost 5 bases, and 4 bases had no gene match. The CDR3 extends over 15 amino acids. The CDR3 coding sequence is TGTGCCAGCAGCCATACTAGCGGGGTCTACAATGAGCAGTTCTTC. Protein: CASSHTSGVYNEQFF.

Sample share makes this clonotype large. The rearrangement links TRBV27 to TRBJ1-4; 8 nucleotides match TRBD1. The germline CDR1 and CDR2 sequences are MNHEY and SMNVEV (reference sequence). The CDR3 sequence is 16 residues long. The trim removed 5 bases at V and 3 bases at J, leaving 8 bases unmatched. In DNA, the CDR3 is TGTGCCAGCAGTCCAGGACAGGGAAGGTCTAATGAAAAACTGTTTTTT. This encodes CASSPGQGRSNEKLFF.

The chain joins TRBV6-1 to TRBJ2-3; the match to TRBD2 covers 13 bases. The J call may not be correct, given that the DNA end is closer to TRBJ2-7. This CDR3 has 14 amino acids. Germline CDR1 and CDR2: MNHNS and SASEGT. CDR3 sequence (DNA): TGTGCCAGCAGTGGACTAGCGGGAGGAGAGACGCAGTACTTC. It specifies CASSGLAGGETQYF.

About this clonotype itself: Lacking the conserved final phenylalanine or tryptophan, this CDR3 likely reflects a read error. The DNA is left out, because the CDR3 cannot be placed on it with certainty; the CDR3 is given as TCRdb lists it. The chain employs TRBV7-2 and TRBJ2-5. With termini counted, the CDR3 has 11 amino acids. Germline values: CDR1 SGHTA, CDR2 FQGNSA. This CDR3 is CASSLVKETQS.

The V and J genes are TRBV12-3 or TRBV12-4 and TRBJ2-7, with 10 bases identical to TRBD2. The CDR3 has 14 residues. The V and J ends lost 5 bases and 6 bases, in that order; junction bases with no gene match: 7. The CDR3 is CASSPTGLAIEQYF. The CDR3 DNA sequence: TGTGCCAGCAGTCCGACGGGACTAGCGATCGAGCAGTACTTC.

V gene TRBV6-1 combines with J gene TRBJ2-1, with 7 bases identical to TRBD2. Germline V gene data show CDR1 as MNHNS and CDR2 as SASEGT. The CDR3 sequence is 16 residues long. Trimming removed 4 bases from V and 6 bases from J; junction bases left unmatched: 12. The CDR3 coding sequence is TGTGCCAGCAGTGGGCTAGCGGTTCTTGGTGGCAATGAGCAGTTCTTC. This sequence encodes CASSGLAVLGGNEQFF.

The chain carries TRBV6-5 and TRBJ2-2; perhaps D is TRBD1 or TRBD2 (5 bases each). Trimming took 2 bases from V and 4 from J, leaving 11 bases between them. CDR1 MNHEY and CDR2 SVGAGI come from the germline V gene. This CDR3 is 15 amino acids long. The CDR3 DNA reads TGTGCCAGCAGTTACGGGGGTGGGGGCACCGGGGAGCTGTTTTTT. As protein: CASSYGGGGTGELFF.

The rearrangement joins TRBV10-1 to TRBJ2-3, with D unclear. This CDR3 has 13 residues. Trimming pared 2 bases from V and 2 bases from J, leaving 5 bases between. The germline CDR1 and CDR2 sequences are WNHNN and SYGVQD (reference sequence). The CDR3 region has the DNA TGCGCCAGCAGTGAGAGCTTCACAGATACGCAGTATTTT. It yields the protein CASSESFTDTQYF.